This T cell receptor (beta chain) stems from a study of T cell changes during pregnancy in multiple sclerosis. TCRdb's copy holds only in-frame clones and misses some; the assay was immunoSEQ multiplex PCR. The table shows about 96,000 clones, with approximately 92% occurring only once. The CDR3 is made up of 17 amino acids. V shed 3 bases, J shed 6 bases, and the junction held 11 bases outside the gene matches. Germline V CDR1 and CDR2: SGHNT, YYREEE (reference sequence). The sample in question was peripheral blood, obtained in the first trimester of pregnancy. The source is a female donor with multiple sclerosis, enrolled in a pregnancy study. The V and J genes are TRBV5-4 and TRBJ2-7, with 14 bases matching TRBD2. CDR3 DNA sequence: TGTGCCAGCAGCTCTGGGACTAGCGGGAGAATTTTACCCGAGCAGTACTTC. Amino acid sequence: CASSSGTSGRILPEQYF.